This is a list of T cell receptor beta chains from one sample in a study of T cell responses to AZD1222 COVID-19 vaccine. Sequenced by immunoSEQ multiplex PCR; TCRdb stores in-frame clones only, minus some. This repertoire shows approximately 89,000 clones, more than 70% found once; its top ten account for roughly 15%. The sample in question was peripheral blood, obtained on day 0 of AZD1222 vaccination. These receptor sequences come from an adult in good health. Each CDR3 is given with its conserved first and last residue. The D gene is left open where the match is weak. Some rows mark clone size as missing; the rest say once, few, many or name a class of expanded clone.

>TRBV10-3|few|TRBJ2-7|.
CAISESPGGRSEQYF
TGTGCCATCAGTGAGTCGCCAGGGGGGAGGTCCGAGCAGTACTTC
>TRBV14|.|TRBJ1-2|.
CASSQTSGGGYTF
TGTGCCAGCAGCCAAACTTCGGGGGGTGGCTACACCTTC
>TRBV6-2/TRBV6-3|.|TRBJ2-3|TRBD1
CASSSGTGSDTQYF
TGTGCCAGCAGTTCCGGGACAGGGTCAGATACGCAGTATTTT
>TRBV12-5|.|TRBJ2-1|.
CASGRTTGNEQFF
TGTGCTAGTGGCCGGACGACCGGTAATGAGCAGTTCTTC
>TRBV6-5|.|TRBJ1-1|.
CASSSKGERPSREAFF
TGTGCCAGCAGTTCGAAGGGAGAAAGACCCAGTCGGGAAGCTTTCTTT
>TRBV9|.|TRBJ1-3|.
CASSVGAFGASSGNTIYF
TGTGCCAGCAGCGTTGGGGCTTTTGGGGCCAGCTCTGGAAACACCATATATTTT
>TRBV11-2|.|TRBJ2-5|.
CASSSGIGRETQYF
TGTGCCAGCAGCTCCGGCATAGGGCGAGAGACCCAGTACTTC
>TRBV30|.|TRBJ2-7|.
CAWSNRGPYEQYF
TGTGCCTGGAGTAATAGGGGACCTTACGAGCAGTACTTC
>TRBV7-2|.|TRBJ1-4|.
CASSLGGPNPPNEKLFF
TGTGCCAGCAGCCTGGGGGGTCCCAACCCTCCTAATGAAAAACTGTTTTTT
>TRBV28|.|TRBJ1-2|.
CASSFTYGYTF
TGTGCCAGCAGTTTTACCTATGGCTACACCTTC
>TRBV7-6|once|TRBJ1-4|.
CASSLGQDNEKLFF
TGTGCCAGCAGCTTAGGACAGGATAATGAAAAACTGTTTTTT
>TRBV19|.|TRBJ2-3|.
CASRNQGPDTQYF
TGTGCCAGTAGGAATCAGGGACCAGATACGCAGTATTTT
>TRBV6-5|.|TRBJ2-7|.
CASTVSSYEQYF
TGTGCCAGCACAGTCAGCTCCTACGAGCAGTACTTC
>TRBV5-6|.|TRBJ1-3|.
CASSLSAGPGNTIYF
TGTGCCAGCAGCTTGTCGGCGGGGCCTGGAAACACCATATATTTT
>TRBV30|.|TRBJ1-4|.
CAWSVGGSGKLFF
TGTGCCTGGAGTGTCGGGGGCTCGGGAAAACTGTTTTTT
>TRBV4-2|once|TRBJ1-6|.
CASSQEEGTYNSPLHF
TGTGCCAGCAGCCAAGAGGAGGGAACCTATAATTCACCCCTCCACTTT
>TRBV27|.|TRBJ1-2|.
CASSSRQEGYGYTF
TGTGCCAGCAGTTCTCGACAGGAGGGCTATGGCTACACCTTC
>TRBV5-1|.|TRBJ1-2|.
CASSLDGNYGYTF
TGCGCCAGCAGCTTGGACGGAAACTATGGCTACACCTTC
>TRBV11-1|.|TRBJ2-2|.
CASRGTGELFF
TGTGCCAGCAGGGGGACCGGGGAGCTGTTTTTT
>TRBV3-1/TRBV3-2|.|TRBJ1-1|.
CASSRKSRGTEAFF
TGTGCCAGCAGCCGTAAAAGTCGGGGCACTGAAGCTTTCTTT
>TRBV5-1|.|TRBJ2-2|.
CASSLPNRGAGELFF
TGCGCCAGCAGCTTGCCCAATCGAGGTGCCGGGGAGCTGTTTTTT
>TRBV4-1|.|TRBJ2-7|.
CASSQDNSRQYEQYF
TGCGCCAGCAGCCAAGACAACTCCCGACAGTACGAGCAGTACTTC
>TRBV19|.|TRBJ1-3|.
CATGVWGNTIYF
TGCGCAACCGGGGTTTGGGGAAACACCATATATTTT
>TRBV5-1|.|TRBJ1-5|.
CASSLGPLLGWGQPQHF
TGCGCCAGCAGCTTGGGGCCTCTCCTCGGATGGGGTCAGCCCCAGCATTTT
>TRBV5-6|once|TRBJ1-1|.
CASSFRWNTEAFF
TGTGCCAGCAGCTTTCGGTGGAACACTGAAGCTTTCTTT
>TRBV19|.|TRBJ2-2|.
CATGELFF
TGTGCCACCGGGGAGCTGTTTTTT
>TRBV5-4|.|TRBJ1-1|TRBD1
CASSLRDRGIGMNTEAFF
TGTGCCAGCAGCTTGCGGGACAGGGGGATCGGGATGAACACTGAAGCTTTCTTT
>TRBV6-5|once|TRBJ1-6|TRBD1
CASSRWQGASPLHF
TGTGCCAGCAGTCGGTGGCAGGGGGCTTCACCCCTCCACTTT
>TRBV7-6|.|TRBJ2-3|TRBD2
CASSLEYQRGALTDTQYF
TGTGCCAGCAGCTTAGAATATCAGCGGGGGGCCCTCACAGATACGCAGTATTTT
>TRBV25-1|once|TRBJ2-3|TRBD2
CASSVTSGSDTQYF
TGTGCCAGCAGTGTGACTAGCGGGTCCGATACGCAGTATTTT
>TRBV11-1|.|TRBJ2-3|.
CASSLDRGDTQYF
TGTGCCAGCAGCTTAGATAGGGGAGATACGCAGTATTTT
>TRBV6-5|.|TRBJ2-6|.
CASGTSGANVLTF
TGTGCCAGCGGGACATCTGGGGCCAACGTCCTGACTTTC
>TRBV19|.|TRBJ1-1|TRBD1
CASRPRGLGTEAFF
TGTGCCAGTAGGCCGAGGGGGCTAGGCACTGAAGCTTTCTTT
>TRBV6-2/TRBV6-3|.|TRBJ2-7|.
CASSYSLQGFHEQYF
TGTGCCAGCAGTTACTCGTTGCAGGGGTTCCACGAGCAGTACTTC
>TRBV9|.|TRBJ2-2|.
CASSVEAGTGELFF
TGTGCCAGCAGCGTAGAAGCTGGCACCGGGGAGCTGTTTTTT
>TRBV4-3|.|TRBJ2-7|.
CASSQERKEGAQRYEQYF
TGCGCCAGCAGCCAAGAGAGAAAGGAGGGGGCGCAAAGGTACGAGCAGTACTTC
>TRBV3-1/TRBV3-2|once|TRBJ1-2|TRBD1
CASSQAGQGSYGYTF
TGTGCCAGCAGCCAAGCTGGACAGGGGTCATATGGCTACACCTTC
>TRBV28|.|TRBJ1-2|.
CASSLNRLPNYGYTF
TGTGCCAGCAGTTTAAACAGGCTCCCTAACTATGGCTACACCTTC
>TRBV27|.|TRBJ1-2|.
CATGRTYGYTF
TGTGCCACCGGGAGGACTTATGGCTACACCTTC
>TRBV7-9|.|TRBJ2-1|TRBD2
CASSRRGVSFDEQFF
TGTGCCAGCAGCCGTCGGGGGGTTTCGTTCGATGAGCAGTTCTTC
>TRBV19|.|TRBJ1-1|.
CAIHGVNTEAFF
TGTGCCATCCATGGTGTGAACACTGAAGCTTTCTTT
>TRBV7-2|.|TRBJ2-2|.
CASSPAGTPNTGELFF
TGTGCCAGCAGCCCCGCTGGGACTCCGAACACCGGGGAGCTGTTTTTT
>TRBV18|.|TRBJ2-6|.
CASSVGTGNSGANVLTF
TGTGCCAGCTCAGTCGGTACAGGGAACTCTGGGGCCAACGTCCTGACTTTC
>TRBV2|once|TRBJ1-3|.
CASSGWRVSGNTIYF
TGTGCCAGCAGTGGGTGGCGGGTCTCTGGAAACACCATATATTTT